The rows below give T cell receptor beta chains drawn from one sample of a study of cytomegalovirus exposure and HLA in healthy donors. TCRdb's copy holds only in-frame clones and misses some; the assay was immunoSEQ multiplex PCR. Counted here are over 150,000 clones, 70% to 80% occurring once; the ten biggest clones make up around 13%. The sequenced sample consisted of PBMCs. Source of these receptors: a man younger than 45 in good health and CMV-seropositive. The CDR3 runs from the conserved cysteine through the conserved F or W. A D gene is named only where the DNA matches it firmly. Clone size is shown for a subset of rows, as once, few, many or a class of expanded clone.

j_gene,v_gene,d_gene,len,abundance,CDR3aa,CDR3nt
TRBJ1-5,TRBV19,TRBD1,18,-,CASSRTGSSFYGNQPQHF,TGTGCCAGTAGTCGGACAGGGAGTAGTTTCTATGGCAATCAGCCCCAGCATTTT
TRBJ2-7,TRBV5-5,TRBD1,14,-,CASSLGQGLYEQYF,TGTGCCAGCAGCTTAGGACAGGGCCTCTACGAGCAGTACTTC
TRBJ2-1,TRBV2,-,16,-,CASSPLGGVSYNEQFF,TGTGCCAGCAGTCCTTTGGGCGGGGTCAGCTACAATGAGCAGTTCTTC
TRBJ2-5,TRBV29-1,TRBD1,15,-,CSVHAGTGSGETQYF,TGCAGCGTCCACGCCGGGACAGGGTCGGGGGAGACCCAGTACTTC
TRBJ2-7,TRBV7-2,TRBD2,14,-,CASSSGGLAHEQYF,TGTGCCAGCAGCTCGGGGGGACTAGCCCACGAGCAGTACTTC
TRBJ1-1,TRBV6-5,TRBD1,14,-,CASSYSQGVGEAFF,TGTGCCAGCAGTTACTCACAGGGGGTAGGTGAAGCTTTCTTT
TRBJ2-5,TRBV5-1,TRBD2,18,-,CASSGGTSGRPYQETQYF,TGCGCCAGCAGCGGGGGGACTAGCGGGAGGCCCTACCAAGAGACCCAGTACTTC
TRBJ2-7,TRBV5-4,TRBD1,17,-,CASSLALTSTGGYEQYF,TGTGCCAGCAGCTTGGCCCTCACGTCGACAGGGGGCTACGAGCAGTACTTC
TRBJ1-4,TRBV28,TRBD1,15,-,CASRPSGDRGEKLFF,TGTGCCAGCAGGCCCTCCGGGGACAGGGGTGAAAAACTGTTTTTT
TRBJ2-1,TRBV11-2,TRBD2,15,-,CASSSREVDYNEQFF,TGTGCCAGCAGCTCGCGGGAGGTCGACTACAATGAGCAGTTCTTC
TRBJ1-2,TRBV28,TRBD1,14,once,CASSAGTANYGYTF,TGTGCCAGCAGTGCCGGGACAGCTAACTATGGCTACACCTTC
TRBJ1-4,TRBV5-4,-,13,many,CASSATAGEKLFF,TGTGCCAGCAGTGCGACGGCGGGTGAAAAACTGTTTTTT
TRBJ2-3,TRBV28,TRBD2,15,-,CASSLTSGRAITQYF,TGTGCCAGCAGTTTAACTAGCGGGAGGGCCATTACGCAGTATTTT
TRBJ1-5,TRBV19,-,16,-,CASRVNRGVSFQPQHF,TGTGCCAGTAGAGTTAACCGCGGGGTTTCGTTCCAGCCCCAGCATTTT
TRBJ2-3,TRBV29-1,-,14,few,CSVDSRPFTDTQYF,TGCAGCGTTGATTCCAGGCCTTTCACAGATACGCAGTATTTT
TRBJ2-5,TRBV29-1,TRBD2,15,-,CSAAPLAGSQETQYF,TGCAGCGCTGCCCCACTAGCGGGTAGTCAAGAGACCCAGTACTTC
TRBJ1-2,TRBV9,-,14,-,CASSVVAGNSGYTF,TGTGCCAGCAGCGTAGTGGCCGGGAATTCTGGCTACACCTTC
TRBJ1-4,TRBV27,-,17,few,CASSSSGEKATNEKLFF,TGTGCCAGCAGCTCATCAGGGGAAAAGGCAACTAATGAAAAACTGTTTTTT
TRBJ1-2,TRBV19,TRBD1,13,few,CASTGQDLYGYTF,TGTGCCAGTACTGGACAGGACTTATATGGCTACACCTTC
TRBJ2-1,TRBV7-3,TRBD2,14,-,CASSPSGPYNEQFF,TGTGCCAGCAGCCCTAGCGGGCCCTACAATGAGCAGTTCTTC
TRBJ2-3,TRBV30,-,13,-,CAWSRGSADTQYF,TGTGCCTGGAGTCGGGGTAGCGCAGATACGCAGTATTTT
TRBJ2-2,TRBV7-3,-,15,-,CASSTTGGDTGELFF,TGTGCCAGCAGCACAACAGGGGGGGACACCGGGGAGCTGTTTTTT
TRBJ2-7,TRBV19,TRBD1,17,-,CASSTRGQGLVGYEQYF,TGTGCCAGTAGTACCCGCGGACAGGGTTTGGTAGGCTACGAGCAGTACTTC
TRBJ2-7,TRBV5-5,TRBD2,16,few,CASSSGLAAQAGEQYF,TGTGCCAGCAGCTCGGGACTAGCGGCTCAGGCTGGGGAGCAGTACTTC
TRBJ2-3,TRBV5-6,-,11,-,CASSSTDTQYF,TGTGCCAGCAGCTCTACAGATACGCAGTATTTT
TRBJ2-7,TRBV28,-,16,-,CASSPGLLGDGYEQYF,TGTGCCAGCAGTCCGGGACTCCTCGGGGACGGGTACGAGCAGTACTTC
TRBJ2-7,TRBV27,-,15,-,CASSLYNGQHYEQYF,TGTGCCAGCAGTTTATATAATGGACAGCACTACGAGCAGTACTTC
TRBJ2-3,TRBV4-2,TRBD2,18,-,CASSQRVGLAGDADTQYF,TGTGCCAGCAGCCAACGTGTGGGACTAGCGGGAGATGCAGATACGCAGTATTTT
TRBJ2-1,TRBV7-9,-,13,few,CASSLLGDAEQFF,TGTGCCAGCAGCTTATTAGGGGATGCTGAGCAGTTCTTC
TRBJ2-1,TRBV29-1,TRBD1,13,-,CSVDRQGHNEQFF,TGCAGCGTTGATCGACAGGGGCACAATGAGCAGTTCTTC
TRBJ2-1,TRBV27,TRBD1,14,-,CATADRGRVNEQFF,TGTGCCACCGCGGACAGGGGGCGCGTCAATGAGCAGTTCTTC
TRBJ1-5,TRBV19,-,10,-,CASNYQPQHF,TGTGCCAGCAATTATCAGCCCCAGCATTTT
TRBJ1-1,TRBV29-1,TRBD1,11,-,CSGDRGAEAFF,TGCAGCGGGGACAGGGGCGCTGAAGCTTTCTTT
TRBJ1-2,TRBV30,-,13,-,CAWNADSDYGYTF,TGTGCCTGGAACGCGGACAGTGACTATGGCTACACCTTC
TRBJ2-7,TRBV28,TRBD1,14,-,CASSSPGTGVEQYF,TGTGCCAGCAGTTCACCCGGGACAGGGGTCGAGCAGTACTTC
TRBJ2-2,TRBV28,TRBD1,17,-,CASRHYGQGAKNGELFF,TGTGCCAGCAGGCACTATGGACAGGGGGCGAAGAACGGGGAGCTGTTTTTT
TRBJ2-7,TRBV28,TRBD2,14,-,CASKGLAGEHEQYF,TGTGCCAGCAAGGGGCTAGCGGGAGAACACGAGCAGTACTTC
TRBJ2-3,TRBV19,-,13,-,CASSTGVLDTQYF,TGTGCCAGTTCGACGGGAGTATTAGATACGCAGTATTTT
TRBJ1-1,TRBV5-4,-,14,-,CASSSDAGGTEAFF,TGTGCCAGCAGTTCGGACGCGGGGGGGACTGAAGCTTTCTTT
TRBJ2-1,TRBV4-1,-,16,-,CASSQDARSSYNEQFF,TGCGCCAGCAGCCAAGATGCGAGGAGCTCCTACAATGAGCAGTTCTTC
TRBJ2-1,TRBV11-1,TRBD2,12,-,CASEGGSDEQFF,TGTGCCAGCGAGGGCGGGAGCGATGAGCAGTTCTTC
TRBJ2-7,TRBV25-1,-,14,-,CASSDSAPYYEQYF,TGTGCCAGCAGTGATAGCGCCCCATACTACGAGCAGTACTTC
TRBJ2-5,TRBV6-5,TRBD1,13,-,CASSRTGQETQYF,TGTGCCAGCAGTCGGACAGGGCAAGAGACCCAGTACTTC
TRBJ1-2,TRBV20-1,-,11,few,CSARIYSGYTF,TGCAGTGCTAGAATATACTCCGGCTACACCTTC
TRBJ2-7,TRBV5-8,-,13,once,CASSFYHTYEQYF,TGTGCCAGCAGCTTTTACCACACCTACGAGCAGTACTTC
TRBJ2-7,TRBV10-2,-,9,-,CASSGADIF,TGCGCCAGCAGTGGGGCAGACATCTTC
TRBJ1-1,TRBV30,TRBD1,13,few,CAWSRTGNTEAFF,TGTGCCTGGAGCCGGACAGGGAACACTGAAGCTTTCTTT
TRBJ1-2,TRBV27,-,16,once,CASSPPLGGANYGYTF,TGTGCCAGCAGTCCCCCCCTCGGGGGGGCGAACTATGGCTACACCTTC
TRBJ2-1,TRBV4-2,TRBD2,17,-,CASSQGSGTSGTGEQFF,TGTGCCAGCAGCCAAGGATCAGGGACTAGCGGGACTGGTGAGCAGTTCTTC
TRBJ1-5,TRBV19,TRBD1,16,-,CASSRDREVDGQPQHF,TGTGCCAGTAGTAGGGACAGGGAGGTTGACGGTCAGCCCCAGCATTTT
TRBJ2-1,TRBV6-5,-,14,once,CASSYAFSSNEQFF,TGTGCCAGCAGTTACGCGTTTAGCAGCAATGAGCAGTTCTTC
TRBJ2-6,TRBV30,-,14,-,CAWTAASGANVLTF,TGTGCCTGGACCGCGGCCTCTGGGGCCAACGTCCTGACTTTC
TRBJ1-1,TRBV7-2,-,16,once,CASSPAPRGGHTEAFF,TGTGCCAGCAGCCCCGCTCCAAGGGGAGGACACACTGAAGCTTTCTTT